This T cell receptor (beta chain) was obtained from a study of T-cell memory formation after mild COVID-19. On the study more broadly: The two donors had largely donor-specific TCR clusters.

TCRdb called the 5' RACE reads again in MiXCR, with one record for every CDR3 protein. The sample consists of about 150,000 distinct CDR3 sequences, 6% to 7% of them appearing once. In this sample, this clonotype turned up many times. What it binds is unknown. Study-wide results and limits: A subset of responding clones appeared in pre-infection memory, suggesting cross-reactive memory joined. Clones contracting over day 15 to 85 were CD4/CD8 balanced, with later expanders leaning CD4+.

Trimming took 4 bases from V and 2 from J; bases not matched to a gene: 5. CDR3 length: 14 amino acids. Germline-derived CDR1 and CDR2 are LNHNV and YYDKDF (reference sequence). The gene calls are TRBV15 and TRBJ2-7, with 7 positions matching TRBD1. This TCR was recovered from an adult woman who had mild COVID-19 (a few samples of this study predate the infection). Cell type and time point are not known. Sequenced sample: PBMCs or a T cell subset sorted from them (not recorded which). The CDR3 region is CATSNRQGPYEQYF. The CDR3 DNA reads TGTGCCACCAGCAATCGACAGGGTCCCTACGAGCAGTACTTC.